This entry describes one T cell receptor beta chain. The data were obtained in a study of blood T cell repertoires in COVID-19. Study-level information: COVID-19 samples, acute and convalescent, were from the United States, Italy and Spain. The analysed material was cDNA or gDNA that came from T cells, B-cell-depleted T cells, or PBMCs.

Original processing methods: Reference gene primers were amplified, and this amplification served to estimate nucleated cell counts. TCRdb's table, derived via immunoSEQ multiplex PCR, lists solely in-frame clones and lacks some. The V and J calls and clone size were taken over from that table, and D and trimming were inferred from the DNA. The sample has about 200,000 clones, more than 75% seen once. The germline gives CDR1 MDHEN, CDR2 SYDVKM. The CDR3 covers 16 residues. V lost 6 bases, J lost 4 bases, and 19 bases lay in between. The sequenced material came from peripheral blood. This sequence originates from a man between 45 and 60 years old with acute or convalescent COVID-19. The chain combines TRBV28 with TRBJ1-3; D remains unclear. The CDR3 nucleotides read TGTGCCAGCAGCCCGGTGAGGGCTTTCGTCGGAAACACCATATATTTT. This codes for CASSPVRAFVGNTIYF.